This T cell receptor beta chain was identified during a study of metastatic and nonmetastatic thyroid tumors. Across the study: From malignant and benign thyroid patients, repertoires in blood and in tumor or nodule tissue were compared. Study findings and constraints: Reported TCR beta diversity, measured in blood and tumor, was significantly higher for malignant thyroid tumors than for benign nodules.

V shed 1 base and J shed 9 bases, with 16 bases lying between them. Germline V CDR1 and CDR2: SEHNR, FQNEAQ (reference sequence). The CDR3 contains 16 residues. Each patient came to thyroid surgery without any prior treatment (of any kind). This clone was picked up many times. Its antigen is as yet unknown. The authors' processing: A papillary thyroid cancer distant-metastasis classifier was built from CDR3 differences across clinicopathological groups. Using MiXCR, TCRdb re-called clones from the PCR reads. These V and J calls derive from TCRdb rather than the authors' analysis. The table shows 45,000 to 55,000 clones, with roughly a quarter occurring only once.

The chain joins TRBV7-9 to TRBJ1-6, with D possibly being TRBD1 (6 bases). The receptor was isolated from a male donor with papillary thyroid cancer or a benign thyroid nodule (not recorded which). Some clones in this sample may be carry-over from other donors' samples. Sample: blood. CDR3 coding DNA: TGTGCCAGCAGCTTAGGAACAGGGAATATAATTTCACCCCTCCACTTT. As protein: CASSLGTGNIISPLHF.